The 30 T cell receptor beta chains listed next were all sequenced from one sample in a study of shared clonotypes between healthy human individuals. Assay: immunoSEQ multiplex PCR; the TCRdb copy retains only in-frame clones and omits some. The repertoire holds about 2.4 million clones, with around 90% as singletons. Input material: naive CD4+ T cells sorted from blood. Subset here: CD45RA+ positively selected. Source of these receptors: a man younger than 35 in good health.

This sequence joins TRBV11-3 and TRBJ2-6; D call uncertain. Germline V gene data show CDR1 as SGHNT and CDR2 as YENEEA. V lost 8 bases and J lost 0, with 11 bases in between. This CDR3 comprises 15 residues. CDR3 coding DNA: TGTGCCAGCTTTCGGGCTACCTCTGGGGCCAACGTCCTGACTTTC. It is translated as CASFRATSGANVLTF.

The CDR3 loop reads CASSLEAAGRTYEQYF. The CDR3, as DNA: TGTGCCAGCAGCTTGGAAGCGGCAGGGCGTACCTACGAGCAGTACTTC. The rearrangement joins TRBV5-6 to TRBJ2-7; D might be TRBD1 or TRBD2, each matching 5 bases. V lost 0 bases and J lost 2, with 15 bases in between. From germline, CDR1 is SGHDT and CDR2 YYEEEE. This CDR3 region has 16 residues.

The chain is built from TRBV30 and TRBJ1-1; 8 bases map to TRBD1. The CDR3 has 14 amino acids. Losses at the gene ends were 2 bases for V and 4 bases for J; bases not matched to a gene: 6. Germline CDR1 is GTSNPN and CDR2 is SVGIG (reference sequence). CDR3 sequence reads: CAWSYRGARTEAFF. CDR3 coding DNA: TGTGCCTGGAGTTACAGGGGGGCCCGCACTGAAGCTTTCTTT.

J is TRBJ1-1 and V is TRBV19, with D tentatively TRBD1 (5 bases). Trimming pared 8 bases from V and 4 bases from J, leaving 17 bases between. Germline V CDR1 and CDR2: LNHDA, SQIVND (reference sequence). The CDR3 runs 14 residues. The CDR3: CASRQLAPGTEAFF. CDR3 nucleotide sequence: TGTGCCAGTCGACAGCTCGCCCCGGGCACTGAAGCTTTCTTT. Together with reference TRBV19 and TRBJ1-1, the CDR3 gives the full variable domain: DGGITQSPKYLFRKEGQNVTLSCEQNLNHDAMYWYRQDPGQGLRLIYYSQIVNDFQKGDIAEGYSVSREKKESFPLTVTSAQKNPTAFYLCASRQLAPGTEAFFGQGTRLTVV.

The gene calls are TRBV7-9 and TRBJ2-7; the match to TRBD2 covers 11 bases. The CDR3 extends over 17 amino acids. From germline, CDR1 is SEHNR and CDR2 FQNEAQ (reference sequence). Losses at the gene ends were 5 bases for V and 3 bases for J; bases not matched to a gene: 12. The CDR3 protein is CASSTGLAAPFNYEQYF. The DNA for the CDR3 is TGTGCCAGCAGCACGGGACTAGCGGCGCCCTTTAACTACGAGCAGTACTTC.

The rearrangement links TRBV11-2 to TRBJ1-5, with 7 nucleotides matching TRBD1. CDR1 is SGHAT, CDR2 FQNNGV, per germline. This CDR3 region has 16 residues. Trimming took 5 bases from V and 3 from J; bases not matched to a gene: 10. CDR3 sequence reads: CASSAQGGQTNQPQHF. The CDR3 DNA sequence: TGTGCCAGCAGCGCCCAGGGGGGGCAGACCAATCAGCCCCAGCATTTT.

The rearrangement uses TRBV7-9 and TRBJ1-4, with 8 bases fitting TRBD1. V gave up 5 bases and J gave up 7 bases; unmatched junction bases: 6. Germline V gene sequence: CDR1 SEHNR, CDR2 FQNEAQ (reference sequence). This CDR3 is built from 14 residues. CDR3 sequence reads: CASSPGTGFEKLFF. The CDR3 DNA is TGTGCCAGCAGCCCCGGGACAGGCTTTGAAAAACTGTTTTTT. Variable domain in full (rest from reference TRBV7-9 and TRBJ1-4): DTGVSQNPRHKITKRGQNVTFRCDPISEHNRLYWYRQTLGQGPEFLTYFQNEAQLEKSRLLSDRFSAERPKGSFSTLEIQRTEQGDSAMYLCASSPGTGFEKLFFGSGTQLSVL.

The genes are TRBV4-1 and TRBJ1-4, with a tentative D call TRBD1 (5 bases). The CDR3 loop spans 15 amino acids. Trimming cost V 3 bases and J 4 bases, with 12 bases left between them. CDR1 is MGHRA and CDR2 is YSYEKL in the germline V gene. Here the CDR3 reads CASSHPGGGNEKLFF. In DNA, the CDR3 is TGCGCCAGCAGCCACCCCGGGGGTGGTAATGAAAAACTGTTTTTT.

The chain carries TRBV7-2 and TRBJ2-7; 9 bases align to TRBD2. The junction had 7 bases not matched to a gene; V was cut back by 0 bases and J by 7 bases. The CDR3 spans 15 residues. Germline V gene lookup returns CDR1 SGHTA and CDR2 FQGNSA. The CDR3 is CASSLAPAGGLEQYF. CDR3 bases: TGTGCCAGCAGCTTAGCCCCAGCGGGAGGTCTTGAGCAGTACTTC. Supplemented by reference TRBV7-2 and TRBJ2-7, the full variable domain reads GAGVSQSPSNKVTEKGKDVELRCDPISGHTALYWYRQSLGQGLEFLIYFQGNSAPDKSGLPSDRFSAERTGGSVSTLTIQRTQQEDSAVYLCASSLAPAGGLEQYFGPGTRLTVT.

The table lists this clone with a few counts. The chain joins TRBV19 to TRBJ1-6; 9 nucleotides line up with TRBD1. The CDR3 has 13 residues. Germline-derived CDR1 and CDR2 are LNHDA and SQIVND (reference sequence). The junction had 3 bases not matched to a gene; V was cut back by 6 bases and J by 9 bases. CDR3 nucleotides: TGTGCCAGTAGCCAGGACAGGGGTTCACCCCTCCACTTT. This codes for CASSQDRGSPLHF. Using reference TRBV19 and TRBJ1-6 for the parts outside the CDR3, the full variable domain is DGGITQSPKYLFRKEGQNVTLSCEQNLNHDAMYWYRQDPGQGLRLIYYSQIVNDFQKGDIAEGYSVSREKKESFPLTVTSAQKNPTAFYLCASSQDRGSPLHFGNGTRLTVT.

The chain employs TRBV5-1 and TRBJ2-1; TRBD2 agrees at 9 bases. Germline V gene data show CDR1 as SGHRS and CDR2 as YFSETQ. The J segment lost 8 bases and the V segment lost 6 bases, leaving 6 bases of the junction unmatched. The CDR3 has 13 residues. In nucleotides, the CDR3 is TGCGCCAGCATGAGCGGGGGGACGGATGAGCAGTTCTTC. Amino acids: CASMSGGTDEQFF. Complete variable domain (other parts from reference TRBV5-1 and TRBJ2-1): KAGVTQTPRYLIKTRGQQVTLSCSPISGHRSVSWYQQTPGQGLQFLFEYFSETQRNKGNFPGRFSGRQFSNSRSEMNVSTLELGDSALYLCASMSGGTDEQFFGPGTRLTVL.

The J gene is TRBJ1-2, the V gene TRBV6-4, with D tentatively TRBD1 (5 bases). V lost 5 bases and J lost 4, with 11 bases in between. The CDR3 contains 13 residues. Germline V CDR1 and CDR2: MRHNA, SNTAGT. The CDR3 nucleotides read TGTGCCAGCAGTACAGGCGGGACCTATGGCTACACCTTC. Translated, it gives CASSTGGTYGYTF.

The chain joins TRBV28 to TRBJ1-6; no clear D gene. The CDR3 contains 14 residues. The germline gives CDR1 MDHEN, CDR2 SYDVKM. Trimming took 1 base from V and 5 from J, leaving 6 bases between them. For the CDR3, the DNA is TGTGCCAGCAGTTTATCCCGCGATAATTCACCCCTCCACTTT. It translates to CASSLSRDNSPLHF.

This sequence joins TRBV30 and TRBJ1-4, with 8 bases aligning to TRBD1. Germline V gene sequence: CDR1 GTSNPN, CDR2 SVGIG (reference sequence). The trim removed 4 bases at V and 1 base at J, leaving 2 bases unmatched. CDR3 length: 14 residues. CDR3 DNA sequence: TGTGCCTGGATTGGGACAGGAACTAATGAAAAACTGTTTTTT. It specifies CAWIGTGTNEKLFF.

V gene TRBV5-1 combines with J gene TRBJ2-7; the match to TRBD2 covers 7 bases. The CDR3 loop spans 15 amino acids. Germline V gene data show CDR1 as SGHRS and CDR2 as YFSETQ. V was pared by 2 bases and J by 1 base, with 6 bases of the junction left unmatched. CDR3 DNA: TGCGCCAGCAGCTTCTCTAGCGGCCAATCCTACGAGCAGTACTTC. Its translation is CASSFSSGQSYEQYF. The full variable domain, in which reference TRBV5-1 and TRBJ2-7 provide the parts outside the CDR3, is KAGVTQTPRYLIKTRGQQVTLSCSPISGHRSVSWYQQTPGQGLQFLFEYFSETQRNKGNFPGRFSGRQFSNSRSEMNVSTLELGDSALYLCASSFSSGQSYEQYFGPGTRLTVT.

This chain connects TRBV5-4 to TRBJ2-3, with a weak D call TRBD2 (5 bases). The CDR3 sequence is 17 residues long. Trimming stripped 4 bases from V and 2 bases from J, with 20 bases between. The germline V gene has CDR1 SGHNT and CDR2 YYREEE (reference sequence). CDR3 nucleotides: TGTGCCAGCAGCCAAGGAGGTGGGAGTCGAAACACAGATACGCAGTATTTT. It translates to CASSQGGGSRNTDTQYF.

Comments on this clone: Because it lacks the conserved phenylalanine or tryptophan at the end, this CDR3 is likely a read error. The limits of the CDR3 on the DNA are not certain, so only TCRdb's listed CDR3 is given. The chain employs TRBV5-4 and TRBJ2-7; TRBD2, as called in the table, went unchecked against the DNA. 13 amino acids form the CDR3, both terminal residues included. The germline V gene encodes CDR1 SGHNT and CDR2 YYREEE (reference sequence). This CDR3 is CASSLAGTSDTRS.

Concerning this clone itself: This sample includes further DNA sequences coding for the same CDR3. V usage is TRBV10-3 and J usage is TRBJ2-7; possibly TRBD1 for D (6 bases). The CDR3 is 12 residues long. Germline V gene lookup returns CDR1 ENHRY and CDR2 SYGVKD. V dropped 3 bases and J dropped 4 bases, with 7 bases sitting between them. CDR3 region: CAISERGYEQYF. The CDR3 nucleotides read TGTGCCATCAGTGAAAGGGGGTACGAGCAGTACTTC.

Here the CDR3 reads CASSGSGGASYNEQFF. The CDR3 DNA reads TGTGCCAGTAGTGGGAGCGGGGGGGCTTCCTACAATGAGCAGTTCTTC. The J gene is TRBJ2-1, the V gene TRBV19; 10 nucleotides agree with TRBD2. CDR3 length: 16 residues. J gave up 1 base and V 5 bases, and 5 bases lay outside the gene matches. Germline loops: CDR1 LNHDA, CDR2 SQIVND (reference sequence).

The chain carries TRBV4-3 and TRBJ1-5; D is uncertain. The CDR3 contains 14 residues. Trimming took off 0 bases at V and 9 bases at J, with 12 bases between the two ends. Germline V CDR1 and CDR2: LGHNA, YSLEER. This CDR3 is CASSQDPGFRPQHF. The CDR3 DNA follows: TGCGCCAGCAGCCAAGATCCAGGCTTTCGGCCCCAGCATTTT.

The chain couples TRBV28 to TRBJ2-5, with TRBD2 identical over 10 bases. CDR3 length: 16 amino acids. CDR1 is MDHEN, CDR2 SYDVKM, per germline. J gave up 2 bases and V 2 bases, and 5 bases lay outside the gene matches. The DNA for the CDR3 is TGTGCCAGCAGTTTAGGGCTAGCGGGGGCTCAAGAGACCCAGTACTTC. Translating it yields CASSLGLAGAQETQYF.

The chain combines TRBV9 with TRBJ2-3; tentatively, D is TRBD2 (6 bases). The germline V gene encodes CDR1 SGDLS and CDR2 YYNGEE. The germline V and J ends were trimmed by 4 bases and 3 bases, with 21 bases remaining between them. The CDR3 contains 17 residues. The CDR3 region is CASSPTMGGARTDTQYF. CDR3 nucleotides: TGTGCCAGCAGCCCCACTATGGGCGGGGCACGGACAGATACGCAGTATTTT.

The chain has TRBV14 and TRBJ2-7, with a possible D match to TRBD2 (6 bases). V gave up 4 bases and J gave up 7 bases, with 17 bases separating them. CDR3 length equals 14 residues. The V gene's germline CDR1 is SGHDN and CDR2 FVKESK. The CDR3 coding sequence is TGTGCCAGCAGCCGTCCCGGGACCGCGGGGGAGCAGTACTTC. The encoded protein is CASSRPGTAGEQYF.

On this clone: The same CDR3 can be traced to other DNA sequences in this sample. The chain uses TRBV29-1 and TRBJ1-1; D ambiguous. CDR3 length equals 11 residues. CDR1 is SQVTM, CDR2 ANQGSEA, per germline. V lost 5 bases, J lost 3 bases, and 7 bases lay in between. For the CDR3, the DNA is TGCAGCGTTCGCCGGGACACTGAAGCTTTCTTT. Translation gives CSVRRDTEAFF.

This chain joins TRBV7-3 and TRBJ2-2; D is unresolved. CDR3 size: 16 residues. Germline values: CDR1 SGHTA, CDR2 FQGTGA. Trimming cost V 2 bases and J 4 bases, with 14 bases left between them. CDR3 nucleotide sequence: TGTGCCAGCAGCTTACAAGCCCGGTCATTCACCGGGGAGCTGTTTTTT. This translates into CASSLQARSFTGELFF.

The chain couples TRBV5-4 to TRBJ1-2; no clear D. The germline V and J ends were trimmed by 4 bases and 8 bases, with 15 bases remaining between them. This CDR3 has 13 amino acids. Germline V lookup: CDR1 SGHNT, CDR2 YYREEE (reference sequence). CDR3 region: CASSEEVVGGYTF. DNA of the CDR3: TGTGCCAGCAGCGAGGAGGTGGTGGGAGGCTACACCTTC.

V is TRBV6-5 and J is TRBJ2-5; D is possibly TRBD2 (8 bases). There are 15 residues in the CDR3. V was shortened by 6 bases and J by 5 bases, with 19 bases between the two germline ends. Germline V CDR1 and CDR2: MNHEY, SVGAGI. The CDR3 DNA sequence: TGTGCCAGCAGAGCGGGACAGACGGGAGGGGAGACCCAGTACTTC. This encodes CASRAGQTGGETQYF.

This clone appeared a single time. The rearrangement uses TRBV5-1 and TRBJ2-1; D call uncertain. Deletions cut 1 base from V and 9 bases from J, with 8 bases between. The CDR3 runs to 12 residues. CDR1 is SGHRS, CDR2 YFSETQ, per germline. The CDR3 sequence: CASSLRGFEQFF. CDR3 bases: TGCGCCAGCAGCTTGCGAGGATTTGAGCAGTTCTTC.

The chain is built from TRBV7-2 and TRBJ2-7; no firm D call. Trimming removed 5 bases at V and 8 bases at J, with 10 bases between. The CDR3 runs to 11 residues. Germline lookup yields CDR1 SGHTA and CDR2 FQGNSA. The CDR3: CASSEPDQQYF. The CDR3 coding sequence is TGTGCCAGCAGCGAGCCTGATCAGCAGTACTTC.

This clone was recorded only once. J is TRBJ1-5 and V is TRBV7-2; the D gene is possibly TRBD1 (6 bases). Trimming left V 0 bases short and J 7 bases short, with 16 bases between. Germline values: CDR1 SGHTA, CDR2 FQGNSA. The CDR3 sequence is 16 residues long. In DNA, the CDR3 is TGTGCCAGCAGCTTAGCCCCCACAGGGACGGGACAGCCCCAGCATTTT. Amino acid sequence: CASSLAPTGTGQPQHF. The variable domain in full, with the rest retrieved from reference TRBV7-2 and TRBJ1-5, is GAGVSQSPSNKVTEKGKDVELRCDPISGHTALYWYRQSLGQGLEFLIYFQGNSAPDKSGLPSDRFSAERTGGSVSTLTIQRTQQEDSAVYLCASSLAPTGTGQPQHFGDGTRLSIL.